Listed here are 27 T cell receptor beta chains from one sample, sequenced in a study of cytomegalovirus exposure and HLA in healthy donors. Primers for the PCR totalled 60 Vbeta and 13 Jbeta. Profiled with immunoSEQ multiplex PCR; TCRdb holds only in-frame clones, not every one. This table has 95,000 to 110,000 clones, around 61% appearing once. Sequenced input: PBMCs. The receptors here all came from a woman aged 50 to 60 in good health and CMV-seronegative.

The genes are TRBV19 and TRBJ2-1; a weak D match, TRBD2 (5 bases). The CDR3 is 15 amino acids. CDR1 LNHDA and CDR2 SQIVND come from the germline V gene (reference sequence). The ends were cut back, 0 bases at V and 2 bases at J, with 8 bases in the middle. CDR3 sequence (DNA): TGTGCCAGTAGTATAGAGAGCGGCGCCTACAATGAGCAGTTCTTC. Residues: CASSIESGAYNEQFF.

The table lists this clone with a few counts. The CDR3 reads CASRLRQVHEQYF. DNA for the CDR3: TGTGCCAGCAGGCTGCGACAGGTCCACGAGCAGTACTTC. The V call is TRBV2, the J call TRBJ2-7, with D perhaps matching TRBD1 (6 bases). CDR1 is SNHLY, CDR2 FYNNEI, per germline. This CDR3 has 13 residues. V was clipped by 6 bases and J by 5 bases, with 14 bases between them.

This rearrangement joins TRBV30 to TRBJ1-5, with D unclear. The CDR3 spans 14 residues. V shed 0 bases and J shed 3 bases, with 9 bases lying between them. Germline values: CDR1 GTSNPN, CDR2 SVGIG (reference sequence). In DNA form, the CDR3 reads TGTGCCTGGAGTGTAGTGGCAACCAATCAGCCCCAGCATTTT. Translating it yields CAWSVVATNQPQHF. Variable domain in full (rest from reference TRBV30 and TRBJ1-5): SQTIHQWPATLVQPVGSPLSLECTVEGTSNPNLYWYRQAAGRGLQLLFYSVGIGQISSEVPQNLSASRPQDRQFILSSKKLLLSDSGFYLCAWSVVATNQPQHFGDGTRLSIL.

J is TRBJ1-3 and V is TRBV30; the D is unclear. V lost 0 bases to trimming and J lost 0 bases, with 9 bases between them. This CDR3 contains 15 residues. Per germline, CDR1 GTSNPN and CDR2 SVGIG (reference sequence). As DNA, the CDR3 is TGTGCCTGGAGTGTACCGGGAGACTCTGGAAACACCATATATTTT. This gives the protein CAWSVPGDSGNTIYF. Looking up the rest from reference TRBV30 and TRBJ1-3 gives the full variable domain: SQTIHQWPATLVQPVGSPLSLECTVEGTSNPNLYWYRQAAGRGLQLLFYSVGIGQISSEVPQNLSASRPQDRQFILSSKKLLLSDSGFYLCAWSVPGDSGNTIYFGEGSWLTVV.

The rearrangement joins TRBV4-2 to TRBJ2-5; the match to TRBD2 covers 7 bases. The V segment lost 0 bases and the J segment 5 bases; nucleotides outside the gene matches: 15. CDR3 length: 18 amino acids. The V gene's germline CDR1 is LGHNA and CDR2 YNFKEQ. The CDR3 sequence is CASSQEFQGGPSGETQYF. In DNA, the CDR3 is TGTGCCAGCAGCCAAGAGTTTCAGGGAGGGCCGAGTGGGGAGACCCAGTACTTC.

The chain joins TRBV19 to TRBJ2-7; 7 positions match TRBD2. The CDR3 sequence is 12 residues long. V dropped 11 bases and J dropped 6; count of bases not matched to a gene: 10. The germline gives CDR1 LNHDA, CDR2 SQIVND (reference sequence). CDR3 region: CAAGRDYFEQYF. The CDR3 nucleotides read TGTGCCGCTGGGAGGGACTACTTCGAGCAGTACTTC. The full variable domain, in which reference TRBV19 and TRBJ2-7 provide the parts outside the CDR3, is DGGITQSPKYLFRKEGQNVTLSCEQNLNHDAMYWYRQDPGQGLRLIYYSQIVNDFQKGDIAEGYSVSREKKESFPLTVTSAQKNPTAFYLCAAGRDYFEQYFGPGTRLTVT.

This chain links TRBV18 with TRBJ1-1, with no clear D. Germline loops: CDR1 KGHSH, CDR2 LQKENI. The CDR3 runs to 15 residues. Trimming cost V 3 bases and J 1 base, with 12 bases left between them. CDR3 bases: TGTGCCAGCTCACCGCCAATGAGGGAGAACACTGAAGCTTTCTTT. Translated: CASSPPMRENTEAFF.

The rearrangement links TRBV14 to TRBJ1-1; TRBD1 agrees at 7 bases. Germline-derived CDR1 and CDR2 are SGHDN and FVKESK. The length of the CDR3 is 17 residues. The J segment lost 0 bases and the V segment lost 0 bases, leaving 7 bases of the junction unmatched. The CDR3 DNA sequence: TGTGCCAGCAGCCAAGATTTCGGGACAGTCATGAACACTGAAGCTTTCTTT. Amino acids: CASSQDFGTVMNTEAFF.

The chain has TRBV7-9 and TRBJ1-1; 8 nucleotides line up with TRBD1. The CDR3 covers 15 residues. Germline lookup yields CDR1 SEHNR and CDR2 FQNEAQ (reference sequence). V shed 5 bases and J 5 bases; nucleotides not matched to a gene: 10. The CDR3 sequence is CASSTRQGQFTEAFF. In nucleotides, the CDR3 is TGTGCCAGCAGCACCCGACAGGGGCAGTTTACTGAAGCTTTCTTT.

This sequence joins TRBV5-1 and TRBJ2-5; 11 positions match TRBD1. Germline values: CDR1 SGHRS, CDR2 YFSETQ. The CDR3 runs to 15 residues. Trimming at V came to 3 bases and at J to 3 bases, leaving 4 bases not matched to a gene. The CDR3 here is CASSWGGQGEETQYF. In nucleotides, the CDR3 is TGCGCCAGCAGCTGGGGGGGACAGGGGGAAGAGACCCAGTACTTC.

This sequence joins TRBV15 and TRBJ1-5; D call uncertain. Between the trimmed V and J ends, which lost 3 bases and 5 bases, there was a span of 11 bases. The CDR3 has 14 residues. The V gene's germline CDR1 is LNHNV and CDR2 YYDKDF (reference sequence). CDR3 loop: CATSSLVGDQPQHF. CDR3 sequence (DNA): TGTGCCACCAGCAGTTTGGTCGGGGATCAGCCCCAGCATTTT.

The chain is built from TRBV2 and TRBJ2-1; D is uncertain. The V and J ends lost 6 bases and 7 bases respectively, with 16 bases between them. The CDR3 runs 14 residues. CDR1 and CDR2 from the germline V gene are SNHLY and FYNNEI. The CDR3 region is CASSVLIQENEQFF. Here the CDR3 DNA reads TGTGCCAGCAGCGTATTGATCCAGGAAAATGAGCAGTTCTTC.

This clone was observed a handful of times. The chain recombines TRBV4-3 with TRBJ2-7; possible D gene TRBD2, 5 bases. The germline V and J ends were trimmed by 1 base and 4 bases, with 14 bases remaining between them. The CDR3 runs 15 residues. The germline V gene has CDR1 LGHNA and CDR2 YSLEER. The CDR3 coding sequence is TGCGCCAGCAGCCAAGTTTTGGGCACGGGGTACGAGCAGTACTTC. Translated: CASSQVLGTGYEQYF.

In nucleotides, the CDR3 is TGTGCCAGCAGCTTAAGCGGGTCAGGGGCAGATACGCAGTATTTT. Translating it yields CASSLSGSGADTQYF. The rearrangement joins TRBV7-3 to TRBJ2-3; possible D gene TRBD1, 6 bases. This CDR3 region has 15 residues. The V gene's germline CDR1 is SGHTA and CDR2 FQGTGA. V lost 1 base, J lost 4 bases, and 12 bases lay in between.

This clone was detected a few times. This chain joins TRBV15 and TRBJ2-1; TRBD1 matches at 9 bases. The CDR3 contains 16 residues. Germline V gives CDR1 LNHNV, CDR2 YYDKDF (reference sequence). Trimming took 3 bases from V and 4 from J; bases not matched to a gene: 7. This CDR3 reads CATSRTGTGNYNEQFF. The CDR3 nucleotides are TGTGCCACCAGCAGGACCGGGACAGGGAATTACAATGAGCAGTTCTTC.

There are a few counts of this clone. The chain carries TRBV4-1 and TRBJ2-1, with 9 bases that match TRBD2. This CDR3 is 14 amino acids long. J was trimmed by 5 bases and V by 6 bases; bases with no gene match: 5. Germline V gives CDR1 MGHRA, CDR2 YSYEKL. The CDR3 reads CASRSAGGNNEQFF. CDR3 in DNA: TGCGCCAGCAGGTCAGCGGGGGGTAACAATGAGCAGTTCTTC.

The CDR3 DNA reads as TGTGCCTGGAGTAAGGGGACAGATACGCAGTATTTT. It is translated as CAWSKGTDTQYF. This sequence joins TRBV30 and TRBJ2-3, with TRBD1 as a possible D gene (5 bases). This CDR3 is built from 12 residues. Trimming stripped 2 bases from V and 3 bases from J, with 6 bases between. Germline V lookup: CDR1 GTSNPN, CDR2 SVGIG (reference sequence).

This rearrangement joins TRBV28 to TRBJ2-4; 9 nucleotides match TRBD1. J was trimmed by 8 bases and V by 6 bases; bases with no gene match: 14. Germline CDR1 and CDR2: MDHEN and SYDVKM. This CDR3 comprises 16 residues. This chain's CDR3 is CASSRTGQGGGYIQYF. CDR3 DNA: TGTGCCAGCAGCCGGACGGGACAGGGAGGCGGGTACATTCAGTACTTC.

V gene TRBV27 combines with J gene TRBJ2-2; D is unresolved. CDR1 and CDR2 from the germline V gene are MNHEY and SMNVEV (reference sequence). The CDR3 extends over 15 amino acids. V lost 0 bases, J lost 2 bases, and 7 bases lay in between. The CDR3 coding sequence is TGTGCCAGCAGTTTATCGCTCACTAACACCGGGGAGCTGTTTTTT. Its translation is CASSLSLTNTGELFF.

The chain is built from TRBV29-1 and TRBJ2-3, with D possibly TRBD2 on 5 matching bases. CDR3 size: 14 residues. Trimming cost V 4 bases and J 4 bases, with 15 bases left between them. The germline V gene encodes CDR1 SQVTM and CDR2 ANQGSEA. The CDR3 loop is CSVGIALRADTQYF. The CDR3 DNA reads TGCAGCGTTGGAATAGCTCTGAGGGCAGATACGCAGTATTTT.

This clone was counted only a few times. The chain joins TRBV6-4 to TRBJ1-2, with a tentative D call TRBD1 (5 bases). Germline loops: CDR1 MRHNA, CDR2 SNTAGT. There are 17 residues in the CDR3. V was shortened by 0 bases and J by 7 bases, with 21 bases between the two germline ends. CDR3 sequence: CASSDSIFTGDPFGYTF. CDR3 in DNA: TGTGCCAGCAGTGACTCGATTTTTACGGGGGACCCGTTTGGCTACACCTTC.

This rearrangement joins TRBV28 to TRBJ1-5; D gene uncertain. There are 10 residues in the CDR3. The germline CDR1 and CDR2 sequences are MDHEN and SYDVKM. V lost 3 bases to trimming and J lost 11 bases, with 5 bases between them. The CDR3 sequence is CASSFESQHF. The CDR3 region has the DNA TGTGCCAGCAGTTTTGAGTCCCAGCATTTT.

The CDR3 spells CASSTGGSGYVDTQYF. The DNA of the CDR3 is TGTGCCAGCAGTACCGGAGGTAGCGGTTATGTAGATACGCAGTATTTT. V and J are TRBV28 and TRBJ2-3; a possible D gene is TRBD2 (6 bases). V was clipped by 5 bases and J by 5 bases, with 20 bases between them. The CDR3 is 16 residues long. The germline CDR1 and CDR2 sequences are MDHEN and SYDVKM.

This chain joins TRBV6-4 and TRBJ1-5, with a weak D call TRBD1 (5 bases). With 3 bases removed from V and 2 bases from J, the gap between germline ends came to 20 bases. This CDR3 region has 18 residues. Germline CDR1 and CDR2: MRHNA and SNTAGT. CDR3 in DNA: TGTGCCAGCAGTGATAGGACCAGGGTCGATGGTTGCAATCAGCCCCAGCATTTT. Its protein product is CASSDRTRVDGCNQPQHF.

The chain combines TRBV6-5 with TRBJ1-2; D possibly corresponds to TRBD1 (5 bases). Deletions cut 2 bases from V and 5 bases from J, with 12 bases between. The germline V gene encodes CDR1 MNHEY and CDR2 SVGAGI. This CDR3 has 14 residues. The DNA for the CDR3 is TGTGCCAGCAGTTACACCCGACAGCCTTATGGCTACACCTTC. This encodes CASSYTRQPYGYTF.

The chain links TRBV7-9 to TRBJ2-2; D is perhaps TRBD2 (5 bases). Deletions cut 8 bases from V and 4 bases from J, with 17 bases between. The CDR3 has 15 amino acids. Germline V CDR1 and CDR2: SEHNR, FQNEAQ (reference sequence). The CDR3 DNA reads TGTGCCAGCCTGACGGGCCTCCGGGGCACCGGGGAGCTGTTTTTT. As protein: CASLTGLRGTGELFF.

The chain employs TRBV12-5 and TRBJ2-1, with 7 bases identical to TRBD2. The V gene's germline CDR1 is LGHNT and CDR2 FRNRAP. The CDR3 runs 14 residues. V lost 6 bases to trimming and J lost 4 bases; unmatched junction nucleotides: 6. Here the CDR3 reads CASGGGTGYNEQFF. The CDR3 DNA is TGTGCTAGTGGGGGGGGGACGGGATACAATGAGCAGTTCTTC.